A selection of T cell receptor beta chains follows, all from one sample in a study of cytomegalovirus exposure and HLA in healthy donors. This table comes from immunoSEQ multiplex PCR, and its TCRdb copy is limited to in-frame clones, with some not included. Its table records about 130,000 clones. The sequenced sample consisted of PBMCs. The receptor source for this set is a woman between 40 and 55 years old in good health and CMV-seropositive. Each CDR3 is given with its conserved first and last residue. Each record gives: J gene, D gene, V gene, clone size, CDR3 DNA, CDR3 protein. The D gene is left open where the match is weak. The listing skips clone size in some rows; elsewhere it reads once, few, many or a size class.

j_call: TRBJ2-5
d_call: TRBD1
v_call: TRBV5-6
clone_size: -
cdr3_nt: TGTGCCAGCAGCGTGACAGGGGCGCAGACCCAGTACTTC
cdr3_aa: CASSVTGAQTQYF

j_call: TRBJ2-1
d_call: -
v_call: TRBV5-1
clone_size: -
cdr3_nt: TGCGCCAGCAGCTTGATGTCGGGAGCTCCCAATGAGCAGTTCTTC
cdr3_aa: CASSLMSGAPNEQFF

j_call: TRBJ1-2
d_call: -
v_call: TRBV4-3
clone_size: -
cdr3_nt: TGCGCCAGCAGCCAAGATCATCCGGGGAGTTATGGCTACACCTTC
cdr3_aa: CASSQDHPGSYGYTF

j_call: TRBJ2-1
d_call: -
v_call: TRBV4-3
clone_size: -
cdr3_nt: TGCGCCAGCAGCCAAGAGTGGGGGCGATACAATGAGCAGTTCTTC
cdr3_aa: CASSQEWGRYNEQFF

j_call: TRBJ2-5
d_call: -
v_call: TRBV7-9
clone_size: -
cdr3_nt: TGTGCCAGCAGCTTAAATAGTCTAGAGACCCAGTACTTC
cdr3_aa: CASSLNSLETQYF

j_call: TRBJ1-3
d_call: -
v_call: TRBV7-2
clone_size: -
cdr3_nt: TGTGCCAGCAGCCCCCGGACTGAATGGGCCATATATTTT
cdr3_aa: CASSPRTEWAIYF

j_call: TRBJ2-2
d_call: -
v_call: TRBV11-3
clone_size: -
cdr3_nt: TGTGCCAGCAGCCACGGGGCCGGGGAGCTGTTTTTT
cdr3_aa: CASSHGAGELFF

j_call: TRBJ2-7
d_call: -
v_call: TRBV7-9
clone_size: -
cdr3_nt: TGTGCCAGCAGCTTAGCGCGAGAGGGCGAGCAGTACTTC
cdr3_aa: CASSLAREGEQYF

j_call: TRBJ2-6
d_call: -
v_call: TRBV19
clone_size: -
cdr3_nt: TGTGCCAGTAGTCGTGTGGGGGGTTTCGGCTCTGGGGCCAACGTCCTGACTTTC
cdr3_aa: CASSRVGGFGSGANVLTF

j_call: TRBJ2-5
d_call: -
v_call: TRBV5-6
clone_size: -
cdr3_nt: TGTGCCAGCAGTTCCATGGGCCTCCAAGAGACCCAGTACTTC
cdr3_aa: CASSSMGLQETQYF

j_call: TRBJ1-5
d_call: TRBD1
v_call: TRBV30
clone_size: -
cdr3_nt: TGTGCCTGGAGTGTAGGGACAGGGTTCCGTCAGCCCCAGCATTTT
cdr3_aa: CAWSVGTGFRQPQHF

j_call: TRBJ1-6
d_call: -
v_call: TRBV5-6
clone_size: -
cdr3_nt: TGTGCCAGCAGCTTCGGCAGGGGTTATTCACCCCTCCACTTT
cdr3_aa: CASSFGRGYSPLHF

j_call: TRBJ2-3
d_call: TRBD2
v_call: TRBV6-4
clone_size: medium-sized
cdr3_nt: TGTGCCAGCAGTGACTCGACTAGCGGGAGCACAGATACGCAGTATTTT
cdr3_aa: CASSDSTSGSTDTQYF

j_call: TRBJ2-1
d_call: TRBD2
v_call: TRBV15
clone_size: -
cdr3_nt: TGTGCCACCCACACGGGACTAGTAGACAATGAGCAGTTCTTC
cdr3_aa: CATHTGLVDNEQFF

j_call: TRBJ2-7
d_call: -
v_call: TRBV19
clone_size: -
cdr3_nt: TGTGCCAGTAGACCCCGGGGTAGCAGCAACTACGAGCAGTACTTC
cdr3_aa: CASRPRGSSNYEQYF

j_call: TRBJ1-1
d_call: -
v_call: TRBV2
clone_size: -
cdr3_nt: TGTGCCAGCAGTCTTGACAACCCTGAAGCTTTCTTT
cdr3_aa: CASSLDNPEAFF

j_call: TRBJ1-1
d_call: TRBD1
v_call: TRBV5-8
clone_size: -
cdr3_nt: TGTGCCAGCAGCTTGAGGACAGGGGTCATAACTGAAGCTTTCTTT
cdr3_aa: CASSLRTGVITEAFF

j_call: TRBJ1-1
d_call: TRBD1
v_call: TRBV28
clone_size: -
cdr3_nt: TGTGCCAGCAGTCCTTACAGGGGACAGAACACTGAAGCTTTCTTT
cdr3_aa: CASSPYRGQNTEAFF

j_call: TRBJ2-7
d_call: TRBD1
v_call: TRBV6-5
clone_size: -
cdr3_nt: TGTGCCAGCAGTTTCTCGGGACAGAGCTACGAGCAGTACTTC
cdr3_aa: CASSFSGQSYEQYF

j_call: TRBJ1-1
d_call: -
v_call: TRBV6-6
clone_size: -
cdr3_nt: TGTGCCAGCCAGGGTATCTCCACGGACACTGAAGCTTTCTTT
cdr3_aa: CASQGISTDTEAFF

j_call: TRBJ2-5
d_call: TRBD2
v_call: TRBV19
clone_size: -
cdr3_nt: TGTGCCAGTAGCCCCCTCCATAGCGGGAGGGGAAAAGAGACCCAGTACTTC
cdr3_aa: CASSPLHSGRGKETQYF

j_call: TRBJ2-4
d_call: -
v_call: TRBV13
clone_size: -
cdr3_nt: TGTGCCAGCAGCTTACCCCCCGAAGGGGAAAACATTCAGTACTTC
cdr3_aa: CASSLPPEGENIQYF

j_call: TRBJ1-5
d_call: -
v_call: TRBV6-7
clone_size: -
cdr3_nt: TGTGCCAGCAGACATTCAGGACATTCCAGCAATCAGCCCCAGCATTTT
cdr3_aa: CASRHSGHSSNQPQHF

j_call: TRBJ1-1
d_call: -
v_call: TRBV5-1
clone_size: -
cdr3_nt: TGCGCCAGCAGCTGGGGGGGTCTCACTGAAGCTTTCTTT
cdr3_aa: CASSWGGLTEAFF

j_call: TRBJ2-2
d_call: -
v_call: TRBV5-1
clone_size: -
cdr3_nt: TGCGCCAGCAGCTTGGGCGGGACTCTCACCGGGGAGCTGTTTTTT
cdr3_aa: CASSLGGTLTGELFF

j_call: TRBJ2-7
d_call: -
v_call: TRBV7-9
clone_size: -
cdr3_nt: TGTGCCAGCAGCTTAGAGCTCTACGAGCAGTACTTC
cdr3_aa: CASSLELYEQYF

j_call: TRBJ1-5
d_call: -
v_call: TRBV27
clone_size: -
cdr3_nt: TGTGCCAGCAGTTTATCGGGGCAGGTGAGGCAGCCCCAGCATTTT
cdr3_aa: CASSLSGQVRQPQHF